The 25 T cell receptor beta chains listed next were all sequenced from one sample in a study of blood T cell repertoires in COVID-19. Using immunoSEQ multiplex PCR, the repertoire was profiled, and TCRdb retains in-frame clones only, with some absent. This sample has fewer than 350,000 clones, with 75% to 90% found just once. Sequenced: PBMCs or T cells enriched from blood (not recorded which). Source of these receptors: a woman aged 45-65 years who had recovered from COVID-19.

This rearrangement joins TRBV29-1 to TRBJ1-1; no definite D call. Germline V gene data show CDR1 as SQVTM and CDR2 as ANQGSEA. Trimming took off 4 bases at V and 0 bases at J, with 6 bases between the two ends. This CDR3 has 12 residues. The CDR3 region has the DNA TGCAGCGTTGCAGACTTGAACACTGAAGCTTTCTTT. Translated, it gives CSVADLNTEAFF.

This chain's CDR3 is CASSFMERETQYF. The CDR3 bases are TGTGCCAGCAGTTTCATGGAGCGGGAGACCCAGTACTTC. The chain is built from TRBV12-3 or TRBV12-4 and TRBJ2-5; a weak D match, TRBD2 (5 bases). The CDR3 is 13 residues long. Trimming removed 3 bases at V and 5 bases at J, with 10 bases between.

The rearrangement joins TRBV7-2 to TRBJ1-1; D ambiguous. The CDR3 totals 13 residues. Trimming pared 4 bases from V and 1 base from J, leaving 7 bases between. In germline, CDR1 is SGHTA, CDR2 FQGNSA. CDR3 sequence reads: CASSSQRNTEAFF. DNA for the CDR3: TGTGCCAGCAGCTCACAGAGGAACACTGAAGCTTTCTTT.

The CDR3, as DNA: TGTGCCAGCATCCCACGGGGAGGGGTCTCCGGATGGGACACTGAAGCTTTCTTT. Amino acid sequence: CASIPRGGVSGWDTEAFF. This rearrangement joins TRBV25-1 to TRBJ1-1; D is perhaps TRBD1 (5 bases). The ends were cut back, 7 bases at V and 3 bases at J, with 27 bases in the middle. CDR1 and CDR2 from the germline V gene are MGHDK and SYGVNS. The length of the CDR3 is 18 residues.

The gene calls are TRBV10-2 and TRBJ1-5; weak D call: TRBD1 (5 bases). V lost 8 bases, J lost 1 base, and 21 bases lay in between. From germline, CDR1 is WSHSY and CDR2 SAAADI. The CDR3 has 17 amino acids. This CDR3 reads CASRGGEWTSSNQPQHF. The DNA for the CDR3 is TGCGCCAGCCGTGGGGGGGAATGGACAAGCAGCAATCAGCCCCAGCATTTT.

The V gene is TRBV28, the J gene TRBJ2-7; D might be TRBD1 (6 bases). From germline, CDR1 is MDHEN and CDR2 SYDVKM. CDR3 length equals 13 residues. Trimming removed 3 bases at V and 4 bases at J, with 10 bases between. The CDR3 DNA follows: TGTGCCAGCAGTTTCGGACAGAGTTACGAGCAGTACTTC. It specifies CASSFGQSYEQYF.

This clone was seen only once. The chain has TRBV5-6 and TRBJ1-2; D is ambiguous. There are 15 residues in the CDR3. The ends were cut back, 4 bases at V and 0 bases at J, with 13 bases in the middle. The germline gives CDR1 SGHDT, CDR2 YYEEEE. The CDR3 coding sequence is TGTGCCAGCAGCCGTGATGAGTCCGCTAACTATGGCTACACCTTC. It codes for CASSRDESANYGYTF.

This sequence joins TRBV29-1 and TRBJ1-4, with D possibly matching TRBD1 (5 bases). V lost 0 bases to trimming and J lost 7 bases, with 9 bases between them. Germline lookup yields CDR1 SQVTM and CDR2 ANQGSEA. The CDR3 is 13 residues long. CDR3 nucleotide sequence: TGCAGCGTTGAAGAGGGGCAGGGTGAAAAACTGTTTTTT. Encoded protein: CSVEEGQGEKLFF.

The chain recombines TRBV12-3 or TRBV12-4 with TRBJ1-6; D gene uncertain. The CDR3 runs 12 residues. Trimming left V 8 bases short and J 5 bases short, with 7 bases between. The CDR3 loop is CASRRDNSPLHF. The CDR3 nucleotides are TGTGCCAGCCGACGGGATAATTCACCCCTCCACTTT.

The V and J genes are TRBV5-1 and TRBJ2-5; weak D call: TRBD1 (7 bases). V was clipped by 0 bases and J by 4 bases, with 13 bases between them. The CDR3 consists of 15 residues. Germline CDR1 and CDR2: SGHRS and YFSETQ. CDR3 residues: CASSLGGGGVETQYF. For the CDR3, the DNA is TGCGCCAGCAGCTTGGGTGGAGGGGGCGTAGAGACCCAGTACTTC.

About this clone: Other DNA sequences of this sample code for an identical CDR3. The V gene is TRBV2, the J gene TRBJ2-2; D unresolved. The CDR3 has 13 amino acids. V lost 2 bases and J 1 base, leaving 2 bases between the germline ends. Germline V lookup: CDR1 SNHLY, CDR2 FYNNEI. CDR3 amino acids: CASSEQNTGELFF. In DNA, the CDR3 is TGTGCCAGCAGTGAACAGAACACCGGGGAGCTGTTTTTT.

The chain uses TRBV19 and TRBJ1-1, with 10 bases aligning to TRBD1. This CDR3 comprises 15 residues. Trimming removed 9 bases from V and 1 base from J; junction bases left unmatched: 8. CDR1 is LNHDA and CDR2 is SQIVND in the germline V gene (reference sequence). The CDR3 coding sequence is TGTGCCAGCTCCGACAGGGGGCTTGGGAACACTGAAGCTTTCTTT. Residues: CASSDRGLGNTEAFF.

The chain couples TRBV3-1 (or the pseudogene TRBV3-2) to TRBJ2-1; D unresolved. From germline, CDR1 is LGHDT and CDR2 YNNKEL (reference sequence). Trimming removed 0 bases from V and 2 bases from J, with 14 bases in between. This CDR3 is built from 17 residues. The DNA of the CDR3 is TGTGCCAGCAGCCAAGATTCCGAGCGACGGGCCTACAATGAGCAGTTCTTC. It specifies CASSQDSERRAYNEQFF.

The CDR3 is CASSPDRTNSPLHF. In DNA, the CDR3 is TGTGCCAGCTCACCGGACAGGACTAATTCACCCCTCCACTTT. V is TRBV18 and J is TRBJ1-6, with 7 bases identical to TRBD1. The CDR3 spans 14 residues. Per the germline V gene, CDR1 is KGHSH and CDR2 is LQKENI. V shed 3 bases and J 6 bases; nucleotides not matched to a gene: 2.

With respect to this clone: Its ends do not fully match the called genes, so a read error is possible. The J gene is TRBJ1-1, the V gene TRBV28; tentative D call: TRBD1 (5 bases). Germline V gives CDR1 MDHEN, CDR2 SYDVKM. The CDR3 totals 11 residues. The CDR3 bases are TGTGCCAGCAGTGGGGGGGTCCGCAGTGACTTT. It codes for CASSGGVRSDF.

The chain carries TRBV2 and TRBJ1-6, with 7 positions matching TRBD1. The CDR3 is made up of 15 amino acids. CDR1 is SNHLY and CDR2 is FYNNEI in the germline V gene. V lost 6 bases and J lost 0; bases outside the gene matches: 2. This CDR3 reads CASRGDSSYNSPLHF. Written as DNA, the CDR3 is TGTGCCAGCAGGGGGGACAGCTCCTATAATTCACCCCTCCACTTT.

This chain joins TRBV18 and TRBJ2-1, with no clear D. There are 12 residues in the CDR3. Germline-derived CDR1 and CDR2 are KGHSH and LQKENI. Trimming left V 3 bases short and J 8 bases short, with 8 bases between. CDR3: CASSPGPYEQFF. The CDR3 nucleotides read TGTGCCAGCTCACCTGGCCCCTATGAGCAGTTCTTC.

The CDR3 bases are TGCGCCAGCACCCCACAGGGGAGGAACACTGAAGCTTTCTTT. Translation: CASTPQGRNTEAFF. The chain employs TRBV5-1 and TRBJ1-1; 7 bases are shared with TRBD1. Germline lookup yields CDR1 SGHRS and CDR2 YFSETQ. Trimming cost V 6 bases and J 1 base; bases outside gene matches: 6. The CDR3 is 14 residues long.

The rearrangement uses TRBV7-9 and TRBJ1-1, with D maybe TRBD1 (6 bases). The CDR3 is made up of 14 amino acids. Trimming shortened V by 5 bases and J by 2 bases, and 12 bases separated the two germline ends. The germline V gene encodes CDR1 SEHNR and CDR2 FQNEAQ (reference sequence). CDR3 in amino acids: CASSVQQGNTEAFF. The CDR3 nucleotides are TGTGCCAGCAGCGTTCAACAGGGAAACACTGAAGCTTTCTTT.

This chain uses TRBV11-2 with TRBJ2-1; 10 bases match TRBD1. V shed 4 bases and J 4 bases; nucleotides not matched to a gene: 1. The CDR3 consists of 14 residues. Germline CDR1 and CDR2: SGHAT and FQNNGV. In DNA form, the CDR3 reads TGTGCCAGCAGCTCGGGACAGGGGTACAATGAGCAGTTCTTC. Its protein product is CASSSGQGYNEQFF.

The genes are TRBV24-1 and TRBJ2-5; 8 positions agree with TRBD2. Germline V lookup: CDR1 KGHDR, CDR2 SFDVKD. With 1 base clipped from V and 2 bases from J, the junction kept 5 bases outside the gene matches. The CDR3 covers 16 residues. The CDR3, as DNA: TGTGCCACCAGTGATTTCTCTGCGGGGGGACAAGAGACCCAGTACTTC. This codes for CATSDFSAGGQETQYF.

This clone was counted between two and nine times. J is TRBJ1-3 and V is TRBV18, with D perhaps matching TRBD1 (6 bases). V gave up 4 bases and J gave up 0 bases, with 16 bases separating them. The CDR3 is 17 amino acids. Germline CDR1 and CDR2: KGHSH and LQKENI. The CDR3 DNA reads TGTGCCAGCTCACTAATACCGGGACATTACTCTGGAAACACCATATATTTT. This gives the protein CASSLIPGHYSGNTIYF.

Only a few counts were recorded for this clone. This chain links TRBV5-4 with TRBJ2-2; TRBD1 aligns across 7 bases. V was pared by 3 bases and J by 1 base, with 3 bases of the junction left unmatched. Looked up from germline, CDR1 is SGHNT and CDR2 is YYREEE (reference sequence). The CDR3 extends over 15 amino acids. The CDR3 loop reads CASSSRTGNTGELFF. The CDR3 bases are TGTGCCAGCAGCTCTAGGACAGGGAACACCGGGGAGCTGTTTTTT.

Many counts were recorded for this clone. This chain joins TRBV9 and TRBJ2-2; TRBD2 is a possible D gene (6 bases). Germline V gene lookup returns CDR1 SGDLS and CDR2 YYNGEE. The CDR3 contains 13 residues. V was shortened by 4 bases and J by 4 bases, with 8 bases between the two germline ends. CDR3 bases: TGTGCCAGCAGCTACGGGGGCACCGGGGAGCTGTTTTTT. This sequence encodes CASSYGGTGELFF.

The rearrangement joins TRBV11-2 to TRBJ2-3; tentatively, D is TRBD2 (5 bases). Germline V gives CDR1 SGHAT, CDR2 FQNNGV. The V end lost 1 base, the J end lost 9 bases, and 23 bases lay between the germline ends. The CDR3 extends over 17 amino acids. CDR3 nucleotides: TGTGCCAGCAGCTTAGTGCTCGGGGTGGAGCAGGCCGGGACGCAGTATTTT. This encodes CASSLVLGVEQAGTQYF. Combining the CDR3 with reference TRBV11-2 and TRBJ2-3 gives the whole variable domain EAGVAQSPRYKIIEKRQSVAFWCNPISGHATLYWYQQILGQGPKLLIQFQNNGVVDDSQLPKDRFSAERLKGVDSTLKIQPAKLEDSAVYLCASSLVLGVEQAGTQYFGPGTRLTVL.